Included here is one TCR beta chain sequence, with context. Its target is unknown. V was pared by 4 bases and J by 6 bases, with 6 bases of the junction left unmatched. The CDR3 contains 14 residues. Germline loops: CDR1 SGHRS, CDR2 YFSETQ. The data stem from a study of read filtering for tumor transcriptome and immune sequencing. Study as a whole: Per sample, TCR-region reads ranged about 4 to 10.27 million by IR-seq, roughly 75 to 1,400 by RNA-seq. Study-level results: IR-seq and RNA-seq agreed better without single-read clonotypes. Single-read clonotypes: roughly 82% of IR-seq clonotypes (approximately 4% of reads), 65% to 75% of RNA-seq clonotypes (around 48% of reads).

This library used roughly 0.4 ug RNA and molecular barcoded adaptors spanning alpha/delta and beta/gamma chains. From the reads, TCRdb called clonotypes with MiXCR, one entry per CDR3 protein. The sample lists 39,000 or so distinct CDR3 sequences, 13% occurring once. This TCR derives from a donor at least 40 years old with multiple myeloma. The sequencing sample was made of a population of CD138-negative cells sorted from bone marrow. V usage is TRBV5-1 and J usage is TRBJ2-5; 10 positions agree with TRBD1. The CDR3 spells CASSRGTGEKTQYF. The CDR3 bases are TGCGCCAGCAGCCGTGGGACAGGGGAAAAGACCCAGTACTTC.